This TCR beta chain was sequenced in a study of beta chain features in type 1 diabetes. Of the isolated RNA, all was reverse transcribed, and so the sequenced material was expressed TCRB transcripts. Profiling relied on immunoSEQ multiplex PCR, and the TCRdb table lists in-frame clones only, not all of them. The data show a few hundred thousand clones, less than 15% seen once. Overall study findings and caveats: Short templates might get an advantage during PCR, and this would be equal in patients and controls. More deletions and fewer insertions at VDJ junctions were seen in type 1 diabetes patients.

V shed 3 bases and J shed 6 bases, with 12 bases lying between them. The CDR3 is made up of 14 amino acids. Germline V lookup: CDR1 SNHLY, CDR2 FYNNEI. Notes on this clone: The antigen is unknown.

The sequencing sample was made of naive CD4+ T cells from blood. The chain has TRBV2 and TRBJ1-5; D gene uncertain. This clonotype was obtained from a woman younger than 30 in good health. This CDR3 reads CASSDSHGSQPQHF. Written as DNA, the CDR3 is TGTGCCAGCAGTGACAGCCACGGGAGTCAGCCCCAGCATTTT.